This T cell receptor (beta chain) appears in the sequencing data of a study of T cells in localized non-small cell lung cancer. CDR1 KGHSH and CDR2 LQKENI come from the germline V gene. The CDR3 contains 14 residues. The V end was cut by 3 bases, the J end by 16 bases, with 19 bases between. Clones were sequenced by immunoSEQ multiplex PCR, and TCRdb holds only the in-frame ones, with some missing. This table holds over 2,500 clones, around 33% found once. V usage is TRBV18 and J usage is TRBJ2-6; weak D call: TRBD1 (5 bases). This sample comprised normal lung tissue next to the tumor, obtained before any cancer treatment. The sequence came from a man between 40 and 70 years old with stage I lung adenocarcinoma. The CDR3 region has the DNA TGTGCCAGCTCACCGGCTCCGCTCGACAGTGCGCTGACTTTC. This codes for CASSPAPLDSALTF.